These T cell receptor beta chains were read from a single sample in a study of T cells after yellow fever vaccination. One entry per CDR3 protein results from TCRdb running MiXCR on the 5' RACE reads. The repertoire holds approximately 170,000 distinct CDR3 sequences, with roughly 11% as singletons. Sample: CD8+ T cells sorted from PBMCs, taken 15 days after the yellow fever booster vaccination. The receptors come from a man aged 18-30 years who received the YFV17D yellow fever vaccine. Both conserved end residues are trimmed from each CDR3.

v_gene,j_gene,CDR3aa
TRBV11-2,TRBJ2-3,ASSFLGLAGGTDTQY
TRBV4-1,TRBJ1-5,ASSQVVTGNQPQH
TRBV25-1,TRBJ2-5,ATTSDRGHQETQY
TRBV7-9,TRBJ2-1,ASSLDDNEQF
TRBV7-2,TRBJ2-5,ASSSYWTDQETQY
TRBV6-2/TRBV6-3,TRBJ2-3,ASSYAAWDTQY
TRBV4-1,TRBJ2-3,ASSQGVWTGTDTQY
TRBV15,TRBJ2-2,ATSRDQGVRTGELF
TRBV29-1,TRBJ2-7,SVEMDSPYEQY
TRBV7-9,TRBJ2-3,ASSLARTGGADTQY
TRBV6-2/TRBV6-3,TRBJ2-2,ASSSRTLNTGELF
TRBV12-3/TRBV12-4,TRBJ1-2,ASRRDREYYGYT
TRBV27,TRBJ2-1,AISVAGGPYNEQF
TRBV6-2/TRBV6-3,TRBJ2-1,ASSYDDRDRSLEGQF
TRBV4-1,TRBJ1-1,ASSLGTANTEAF
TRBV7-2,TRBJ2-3,ASSHPGGRTDTQY
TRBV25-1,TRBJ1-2,ASSESGMGYGYT
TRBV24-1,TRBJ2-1,ATSEAADYNEQF
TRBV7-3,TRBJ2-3,ASSRVGGYTDTQY
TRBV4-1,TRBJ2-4,ASSQEESLLGHIQY
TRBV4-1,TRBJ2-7,ASSQDIRGENYEQY
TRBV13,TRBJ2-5,ASSLGLGQGFQETQY
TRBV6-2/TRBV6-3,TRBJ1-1,ASSRSDRGLTEAF
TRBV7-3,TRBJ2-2,ASSSGAANTGELF
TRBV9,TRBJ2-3,ASSVKAGFTDTQY
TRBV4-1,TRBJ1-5,ASSQESPGVGNQPQH
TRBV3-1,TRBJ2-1,ASSQDGDGGRNEQF
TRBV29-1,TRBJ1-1,SVPLGSADTEAF
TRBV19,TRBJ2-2,ASSLTGYPGELF
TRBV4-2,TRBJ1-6,ASSPPVYRLLQSPLH
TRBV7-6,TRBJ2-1,ASSLVAADVTYNEQF
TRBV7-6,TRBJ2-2,ASSPPTSGGQRSGELF
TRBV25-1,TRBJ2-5,ASSDSSGGEETQY